This TCR beta chain was captured in a study of long-term antiretroviral therapy in people with HIV. V shed 2 bases and J 7 bases; nucleotides not matched to a gene: 6. The germline V gene encodes CDR1 SGHAT and CDR2 FQNNGV. This CDR3 contains 15 residues. Survey-level immunoSEQ v3.0 assays were run. Some clones are missing from TCRdb's copy, which holds only in-frame ones; the method was immunoSEQ multiplex PCR. Seen here are approximately 12,000 clones, over 80% observed once, and the top ten hold 15% to 20%. This clonotype was obtained from a man between 50 and 59 years old with HIV. The chain has TRBV11-2 and TRBJ2-1, with 9 bases matching TRBD2. The specimen comprised unsorted PBMCs, sampled about 8 years after starting antiretroviral therapy. The CDR3 reads CASSLIWRGGNEQFF. In DNA form, the CDR3 reads TGTGCCAGCAGCTTAATTTGGCGGGGGGGAAATGAGCAGTTCTTC.